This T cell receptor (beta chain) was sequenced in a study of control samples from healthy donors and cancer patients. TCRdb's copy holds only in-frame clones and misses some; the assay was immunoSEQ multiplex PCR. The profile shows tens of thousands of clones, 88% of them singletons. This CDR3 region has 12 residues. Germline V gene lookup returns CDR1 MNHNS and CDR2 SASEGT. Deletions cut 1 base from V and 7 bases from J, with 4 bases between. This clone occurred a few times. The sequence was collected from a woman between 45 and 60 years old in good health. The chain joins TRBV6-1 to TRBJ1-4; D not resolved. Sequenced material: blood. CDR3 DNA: TGTGCCAGCAGTGAAGAGCGTGAAAAACTGTTTTTT. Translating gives CASSEEREKLFF.